This T cell receptor (beta chain) was obtained from a study of T cell responses to AZD1222 COVID-19 vaccine. Measured with immunoSEQ multiplex PCR; TCRdb has only the in-frame clones, and not every one. The profile shows more than 70,000 clones, 85% to 90% of them singletons. Germline CDR1 reads SGHRS; CDR2 reads YFSETQ. V dropped 4 bases and J dropped 6 bases, with 17 bases sitting between them. The CDR3 spans 14 residues. The chain combines TRBV5-1 with TRBJ2-7, with D perhaps given as TRBD1 or TRBD2 (5 bases each). The TCR was taken from an adult who received the AZD1222 COVID-19 vaccine. Here the sequenced sample was peripheral blood, taken 28 days after the second AZD1222 dose. The CDR3, as DNA: TGCGCCAGCAGCCCTAGACGAGGGGATCGCGAGCAGTACTTC. Residues: CASSPRRGDREQYF.